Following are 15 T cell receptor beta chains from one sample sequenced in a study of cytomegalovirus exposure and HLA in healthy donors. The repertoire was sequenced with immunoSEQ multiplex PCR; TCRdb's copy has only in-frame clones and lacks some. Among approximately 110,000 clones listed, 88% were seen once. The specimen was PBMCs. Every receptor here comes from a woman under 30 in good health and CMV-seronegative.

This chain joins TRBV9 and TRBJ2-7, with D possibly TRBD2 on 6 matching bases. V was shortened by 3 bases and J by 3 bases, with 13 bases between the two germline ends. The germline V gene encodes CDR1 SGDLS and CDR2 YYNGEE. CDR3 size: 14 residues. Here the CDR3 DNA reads TGTGCCAGCAGCGGCCGGGACTCAAACTACGAGCAGTACTTC. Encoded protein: CASSGRDSNYEQYF.

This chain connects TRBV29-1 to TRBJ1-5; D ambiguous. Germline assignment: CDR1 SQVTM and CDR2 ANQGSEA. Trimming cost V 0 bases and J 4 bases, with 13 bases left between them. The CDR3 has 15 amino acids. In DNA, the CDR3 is TGCAGCGTTGAAGAGGCCTGGGAGGGTAATCAGCCCCAGCATTTT. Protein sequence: CSVEEAWEGNQPQHF.

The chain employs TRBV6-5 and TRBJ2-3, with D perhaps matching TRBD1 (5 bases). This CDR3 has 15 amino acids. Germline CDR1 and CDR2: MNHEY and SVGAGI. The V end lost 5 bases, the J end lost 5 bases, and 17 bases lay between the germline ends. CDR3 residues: CASSVGHHQEDTQYF. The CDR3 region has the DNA TGTGCCAGCAGTGTAGGACACCACCAAGAAGATACGCAGTATTTT.

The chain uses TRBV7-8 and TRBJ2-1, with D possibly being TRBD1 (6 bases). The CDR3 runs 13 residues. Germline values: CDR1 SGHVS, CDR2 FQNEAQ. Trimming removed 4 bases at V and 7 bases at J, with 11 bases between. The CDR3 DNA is TGTGCCAGCAGCTACTTCCAGGGGAATGAGCAGTTCTTC. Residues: CASSYFQGNEQFF.

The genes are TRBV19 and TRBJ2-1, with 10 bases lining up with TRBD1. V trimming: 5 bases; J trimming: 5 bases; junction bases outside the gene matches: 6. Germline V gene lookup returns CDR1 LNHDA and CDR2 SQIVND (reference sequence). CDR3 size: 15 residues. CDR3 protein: CASSSTGTGDNEQFF. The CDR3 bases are TGTGCCAGTAGTTCCACCGGGACAGGGGACAATGAGCAGTTCTTC.

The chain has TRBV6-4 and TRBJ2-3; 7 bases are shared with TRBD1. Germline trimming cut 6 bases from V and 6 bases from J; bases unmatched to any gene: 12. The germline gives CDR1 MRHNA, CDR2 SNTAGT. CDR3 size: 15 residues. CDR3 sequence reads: CASSLHRGLMDTQYF. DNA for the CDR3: TGTGCCAGCAGCCTGCACAGGGGCCTGATGGATACGCAGTATTTT.

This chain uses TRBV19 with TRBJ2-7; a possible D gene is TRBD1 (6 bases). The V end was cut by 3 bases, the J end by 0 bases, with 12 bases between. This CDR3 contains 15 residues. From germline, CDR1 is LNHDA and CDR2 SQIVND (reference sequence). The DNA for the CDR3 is TGTGCCAGTAGTATTTCACCGGGACACTCCTACGAGCAGTACTTC. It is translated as CASSISPGHSYEQYF.

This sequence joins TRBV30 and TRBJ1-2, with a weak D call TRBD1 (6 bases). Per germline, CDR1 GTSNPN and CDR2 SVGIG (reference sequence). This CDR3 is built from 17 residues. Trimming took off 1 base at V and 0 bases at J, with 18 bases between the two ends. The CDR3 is CAWSDYPRTDTNYGYTF. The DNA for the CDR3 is TGTGCCTGGAGTGACTACCCTCGGACAGATACTAACTATGGCTACACCTTC.

In DNA, the CDR3 is TGTGCCAGCAGCCGGAATTCCGGGACAATCGAAGACACCGGGGAGCTGTTTTTT. Protein product: CASSRNSGTIEDTGELFF. The rearrangement joins TRBV7-6 to TRBJ2-2; a possible D gene is TRBD1 (6 bases). The germline V and J ends were trimmed by 5 bases and 3 bases, with 22 bases remaining between them. CDR1 is SGHVS, CDR2 FNYEAQ, per germline. The CDR3 is 18 residues long.

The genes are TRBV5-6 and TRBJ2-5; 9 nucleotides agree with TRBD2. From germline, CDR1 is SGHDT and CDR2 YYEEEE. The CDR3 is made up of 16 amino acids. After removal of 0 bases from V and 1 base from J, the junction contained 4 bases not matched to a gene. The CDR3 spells CASSLEPSGIQETQYF. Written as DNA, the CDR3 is TGTGCCAGCAGCTTGGAGCCTAGCGGGATCCAAGAGACCCAGTACTTC. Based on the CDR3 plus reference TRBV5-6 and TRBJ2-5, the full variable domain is DAGVTQSPTHLIKTRGQQVTLRCSPKSGHDTVSWYQQALGQGPQFIFQYYEEEERQRGNFPDRFSGHQFPNYSSELNVNALLLGDSALYLCASSLEPSGIQETQYFGPGTRLLVL.

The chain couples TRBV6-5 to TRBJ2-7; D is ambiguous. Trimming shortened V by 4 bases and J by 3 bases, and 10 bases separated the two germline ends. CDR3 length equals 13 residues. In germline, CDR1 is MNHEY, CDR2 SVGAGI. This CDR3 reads CASSFDYGYEQYF. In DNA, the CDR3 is TGTGCCAGCAGTTTCGATTACGGCTACGAGCAGTACTTC.

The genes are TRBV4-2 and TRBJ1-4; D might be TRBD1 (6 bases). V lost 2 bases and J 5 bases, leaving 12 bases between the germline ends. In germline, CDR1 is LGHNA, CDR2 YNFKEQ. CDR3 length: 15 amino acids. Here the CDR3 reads CASSQPTGSNEKLFF. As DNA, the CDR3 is TGTGCCAGCAGCCAACCCACAGGGAGCAATGAAAAACTGTTTTTT.

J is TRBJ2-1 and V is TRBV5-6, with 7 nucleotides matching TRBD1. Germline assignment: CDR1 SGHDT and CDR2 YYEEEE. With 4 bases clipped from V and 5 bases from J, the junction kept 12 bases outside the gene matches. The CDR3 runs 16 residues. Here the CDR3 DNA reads TGTGCCAGCAGCCGATTCGGACAGGTCCTTGACAATGAGCAGTTCTTC. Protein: CASSRFGQVLDNEQFF.

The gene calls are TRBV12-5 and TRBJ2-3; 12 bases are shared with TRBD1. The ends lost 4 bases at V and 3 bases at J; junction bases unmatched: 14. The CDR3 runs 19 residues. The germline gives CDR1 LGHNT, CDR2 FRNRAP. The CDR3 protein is CASGSTIWRDRGRTDTQYF. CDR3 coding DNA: TGTGCTAGTGGTTCAACGATCTGGAGGGACAGGGGGCGGACAGATACGCAGTATTTT.

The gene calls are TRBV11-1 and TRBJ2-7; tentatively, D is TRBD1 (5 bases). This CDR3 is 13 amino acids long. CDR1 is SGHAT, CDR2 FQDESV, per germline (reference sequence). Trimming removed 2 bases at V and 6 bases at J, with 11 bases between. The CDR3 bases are TGTGCCAGCAGCTTATCGGTAGGGGCCGAGCAGTACTTC. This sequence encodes CASSLSVGAEQYF.